This TCR beta chain emerged from a study of blood T cell repertoires in COVID-19. Study in general: Researchers got acute and convalescent COVID-19 samples from the United States, Italy and Spain. The analysed material was cDNA or gDNA that came from T cells, B-cell-depleted T cells, or PBMCs.

V lost 4 bases, J lost 6 bases, and 7 bases stayed unmatched. The CDR3 extends over 15 amino acids. Germline V gives CDR1 LGHDT, CDR2 YNNKEL (reference sequence). Clones were sequenced by immunoSEQ multiplex PCR, and TCRdb holds only the in-frame ones, with some missing. The sample shows 200,000 or so clones, 90% to 95% of them seen only once. During active infection, Seattle patients enrolled and were then monitored through disease. The sequencing sample was made of peripheral blood. The receptor was isolated from a man aged 55-75 years with COVID-19, enrolled during active disease. The V gene is TRBV3-1 (or the pseudogene TRBV3-2), the J gene TRBJ2-2, with TRBD2 matching over 8 bases. CDR3 DNA: TGTGCCAGCAGCCCCAGGGGACTAGTTTCCGGGGAGCTGTTTTTT. It translates to CASSPRGLVSGELFF.